Included here is one T cell receptor (beta chain) sequence, with context. Full-length variable regions came from constant-region reverse primers plus semi-nested Nested Universal Primer A PCR. TCRdb analysed the 5' RACE reads with MiXCR anew, one entry per CDR3 protein. The sample holds about 50,000 distinct CDR3 sequences; around 28% are singletons and the top ten take 2% to 2.5%. This TCR was recovered from a female donor with breast cancer. What was sequenced was naive CD4+ T cells sorted from blood. Subset specified: naive CD4+ T cells, CD4+CD45RA+CD25-.

For the CDR3, the DNA is TGCGCCAGCAGCCCAGGACGGGGAGCCACTAGCACAGATACGCAGTATTTT. Residues: CASSPGRGATSTDTQYF. This sequence joins TRBV4-1 and TRBJ2-3, with D perhaps matching TRBD2 (5 bases). V shed 4 bases and J shed 0 bases, with 17 bases lying between them. The CDR3 contains 17 residues. The germline CDR1 and CDR2 sequences are MGHRA and YSYEKL.